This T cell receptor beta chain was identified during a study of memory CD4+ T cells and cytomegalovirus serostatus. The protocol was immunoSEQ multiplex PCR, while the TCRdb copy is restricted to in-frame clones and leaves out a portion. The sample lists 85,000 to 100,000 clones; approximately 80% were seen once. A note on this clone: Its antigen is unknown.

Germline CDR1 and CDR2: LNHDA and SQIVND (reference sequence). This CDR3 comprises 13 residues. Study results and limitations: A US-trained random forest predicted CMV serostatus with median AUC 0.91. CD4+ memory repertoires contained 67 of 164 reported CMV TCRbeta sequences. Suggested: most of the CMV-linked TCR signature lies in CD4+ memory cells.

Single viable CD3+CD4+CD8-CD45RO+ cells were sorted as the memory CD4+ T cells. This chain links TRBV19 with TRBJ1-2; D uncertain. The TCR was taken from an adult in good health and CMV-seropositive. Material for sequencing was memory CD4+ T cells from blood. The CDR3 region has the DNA TGTGCTCCCGGGGATTTGATCCTCCTTGGCTACACCTTC. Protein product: CAPGDLILLGYTF.